This T cell receptor beta chain came from a study of cytomegalovirus exposure and HLA in healthy donors. General study findings and limits: Immune exposure information comprised only CMV serostatus. Accurate HLA-A and HLA-B prediction from TCR beta sequences was reported for most subjects.

The germline V gene has CDR1 SEHNR and CDR2 FQNEAQ (reference sequence). V lost 1 base, J lost 0 bases, and 13 bases lay in between. CDR3 length equals 17 residues. Regarding this clone: The antigen remains undetermined.

13 Jbeta primers and 60 Vbeta primers were used for the PCR. TCRdb's copy holds only in-frame clones and misses some; the assay was immunoSEQ multiplex PCR. The table shows about 130,000 clones, with nearly 85% occurring only once. Donors counted as nominally healthy when sampled, yet unrecorded immune exposures were likely. This chain links TRBV7-9 with TRBJ1-3; possibly TRBD1 for D (5 bases). The receptor was derived from a boy under 18 in good health and CMV-seronegative. Sequencing was performed on PBMCs. CDR3 in DNA: TGTGCCAGCAGCTTAGAACAGGCAACCTTCTCTGGAAACACCATATATTTT. It encodes CASSLEQATFSGNTIYF.